This T cell receptor (beta chain) was found in a study of beta chain features in type 1 diabetes. This clone was counted only a few times. Its matching antigen is unknown. The trim removed 2 bases at V and 5 bases at J, leaving 17 bases unmatched. Per germline, CDR1 SGDLS and CDR2 YYNGEE. The CDR3 is made up of 19 amino acids. The authors reverse transcribed all of the isolated RNA, so sequencing captured expressed TCRB transcripts. The method was immunoSEQ multiplex PCR; TCRdb's version includes in-frame clones alone and lacks a portion of them. The table includes about 340,000 clones, approximately 13% detected once. Findings and limits, study-wide: Shortening that was moderate but significant affected the TCRB CDR3s of Type 1 diabetes patients in all four CD4+ subsets.

The rearrangement links TRBV9 to TRBJ2-1; 9 bases match TRBD2. This clonotype was obtained from a woman aged 18-29 years with type 1 diabetes. The sequencing sample was made of naive CD4+ T cells from blood. Here the CDR3 reads CASSVKGGVAGVRNNEQFF. In DNA form, the CDR3 reads TGTGCCAGCAGCGTCAAGGGCGGGGTAGCGGGAGTTAGGAACAATGAGCAGTTCTTC.